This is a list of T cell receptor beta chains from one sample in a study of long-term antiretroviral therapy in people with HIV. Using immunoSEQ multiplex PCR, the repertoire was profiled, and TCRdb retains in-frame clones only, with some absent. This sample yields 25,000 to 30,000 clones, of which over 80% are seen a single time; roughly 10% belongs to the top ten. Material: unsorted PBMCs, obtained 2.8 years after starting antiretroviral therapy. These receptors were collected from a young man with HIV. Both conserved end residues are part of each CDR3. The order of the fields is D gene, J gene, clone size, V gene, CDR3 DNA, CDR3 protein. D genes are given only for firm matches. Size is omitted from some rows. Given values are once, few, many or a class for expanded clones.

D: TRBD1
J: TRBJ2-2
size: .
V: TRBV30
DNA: TGTGCCTGGGCCCAGGGGGCGGCCGGGGAGCTGTTTTTT
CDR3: CAWAQGAAGELFF

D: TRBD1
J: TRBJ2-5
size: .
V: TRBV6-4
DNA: TGTGCCAGCAGTGACTTGAGGGGGCGAATTGAGACCCAGTACTTC
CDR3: CASSDLRGRIETQYF

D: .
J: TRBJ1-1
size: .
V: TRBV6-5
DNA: TGTGCCAGCAGCGAGGGGGGGATGAACACTGAAGCTTTCTTT
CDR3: CASSEGGMNTEAFF

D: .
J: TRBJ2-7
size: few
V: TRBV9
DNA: TGTGCCAGCAGCGTAGATGGGGGAGGCTTCGAGCAGTACTTC
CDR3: CASSVDGGGFEQYF

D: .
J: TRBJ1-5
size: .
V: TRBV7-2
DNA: TGTGCCAGCAGCTTAGAAGGGGGAGGGAATCAGCCCCAGCATTTT
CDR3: CASSLEGGGNQPQHF

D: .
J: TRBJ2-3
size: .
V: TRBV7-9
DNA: TGTGCCAGCAGCTTAGACAGCACAGATACGCAGTATTTT
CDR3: CASSLDSTDTQYF

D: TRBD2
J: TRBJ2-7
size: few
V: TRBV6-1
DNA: TGTGCCAGCAGTGAGTGGGGAACGGGAGGGCCGGGCGAGCAGTACTTC
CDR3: CASSEWGTGGPGEQYF

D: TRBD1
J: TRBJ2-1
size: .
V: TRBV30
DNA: TGTGCCTGGAGTGTACGAGGGGGCGTCTACAATGAGCAGTTCTTC
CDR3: CAWSVRGGVYNEQFF

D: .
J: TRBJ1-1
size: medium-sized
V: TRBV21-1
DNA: TGTGCCAGCACCCAAAAAGGGGAAAACACTGAAGCTTTCTTT
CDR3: CASTQKGENTEAFF

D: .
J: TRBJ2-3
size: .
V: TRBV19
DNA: TGTGCCAGTAGTACCCCAGGGACGGATACGCAGTATTTT
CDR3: CASSTPGTDTQYF

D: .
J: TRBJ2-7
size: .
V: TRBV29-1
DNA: TGCAGCGTTGAAGATGGGAGCTACGAGCAGTACTTC
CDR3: CSVEDGSYEQYF

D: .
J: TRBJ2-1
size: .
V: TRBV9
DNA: TGTGCCAGCAGCACCCAGCCAGTAATCCAATATGAGCAGTTCTTC
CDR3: CASSTQPVIQYEQFF

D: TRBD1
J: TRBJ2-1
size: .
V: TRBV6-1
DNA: TGTGCCAGCAGACAGGGGAACGGCGAGCAGTTCTTC
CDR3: CASRQGNGEQFF

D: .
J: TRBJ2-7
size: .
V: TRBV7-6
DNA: TGTGCCAGCAGCAGATTGAAAGGGGCCAACTACGAGCAGTACTTC
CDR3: CASSRLKGANYEQYF

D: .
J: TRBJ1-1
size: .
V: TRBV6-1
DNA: TGTGCCAGCAGTGAAGGGGGGGAAGCTTTCTTT
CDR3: CASSEGGEAFF

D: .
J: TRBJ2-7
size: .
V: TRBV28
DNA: TGTGCCAGCGCTTTCGGGACTTCGGCCTACGAGCAGTACTTC
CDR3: CASAFGTSAYEQYF

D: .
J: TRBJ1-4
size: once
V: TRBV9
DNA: TGTGCCAGCAGCCCCTCCGGGGCAACTAATGAAAAACTGTTTTTT
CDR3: CASSPSGATNEKLFF

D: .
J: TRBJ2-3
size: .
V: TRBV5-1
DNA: TGCGCCAGCAGCGCACTTATTCCGGGAGCAAGAGATACGCAGTATTTT
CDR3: CASSALIPGARDTQYF

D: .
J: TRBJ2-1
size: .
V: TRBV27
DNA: TGTGCCAGCAGTCCCATGGGAGGCGCCTACAATGAGCAGTTCTTC
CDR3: CASSPMGGAYNEQFF

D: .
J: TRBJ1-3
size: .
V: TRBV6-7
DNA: TGTGCCAGCAGTTACTCGAGTCGGAGGGGGACTGGAAACACCATATATTTT
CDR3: CASSYSSRRGTGNTIYF

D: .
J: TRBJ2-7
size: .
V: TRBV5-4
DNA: TGTGCCAGCAGCGCCGGACACGGTCACACCTACGAGCAGTACTTC
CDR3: CASSAGHGHTYEQYF

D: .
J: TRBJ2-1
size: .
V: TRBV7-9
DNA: TGTGCCAGCAGCTCCGCCCGCAATGAGCAGTTCTTC
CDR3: CASSSARNEQFF

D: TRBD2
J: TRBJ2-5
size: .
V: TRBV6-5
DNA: TGTGCCAGCACCGAAGGGACTAGTCAGACCCAGTACTTC
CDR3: CASTEGTSQTQYF

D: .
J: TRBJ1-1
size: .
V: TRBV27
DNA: TGTGCCAGCAGTTGGCATGCCCGGGACACTGAAGCTTTCTTT
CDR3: CASSWHARDTEAFF

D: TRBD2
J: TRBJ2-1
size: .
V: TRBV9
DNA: TGTGCCAGCAGCGTAGGTGGCGGGGGGCAGGGTTTCAATGAGCAGTTCTTC
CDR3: CASSVGGGGQGFNEQFF

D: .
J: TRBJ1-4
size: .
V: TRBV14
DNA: TGTGCCAGCAGCCCAGGACGGCAACTGGGGGGGAATGAAAAACTGTTTTTT
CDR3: CASSPGRQLGGNEKLFF